The rows below give T cell receptor beta chains drawn from one sample of a study of cytomegalovirus exposure and HLA in healthy donors. Clones were sequenced by immunoSEQ multiplex PCR, and TCRdb holds only the in-frame ones, with some missing. The top ten clones hold roughly 13% of a sample with 200,000 or so clones, 84% of them seen once. The sample comprised PBMCs. The receptor set was obtained from a woman in her thirties in good health and CMV-seropositive. CDR3s include the opening cysteine and the closing phenylalanine or tryptophan. The order of the fields is V gene, J gene, clone size, D gene, CDR3 protein, CDR3 DNA. D genes are given only for firm matches. Rows give clone size only sometimes, using once, few, many, or a class for an expanded clone.

TRBV5-8	TRBJ1-5	many	TRBD1	CASTPGTGVTQPQHF	TGTGCCAGCACACCTGGGACAGGGGTCACTCAGCCCCAGCATTTT
TRBV5-4	TRBJ2-2	.	TRBD2	CASSTPPGLADGELFF	TGTGCCAGCAGCACGCCACCGGGACTAGCGGACGGGGAGCTGTTTTTT
TRBV5-4	TRBJ1-1	.	.	CASSLTPSTEAFF	TGTGCCAGCAGCTTGACTCCGAGCACTGAAGCTTTCTTT
TRBV5-1	TRBJ2-1	.	TRBD1	CASSLRTGTAYNEQFF	TGCGCCAGCAGCCTCCGGACCGGGACAGCCTACAATGAGCAGTTCTTC
TRBV4-1	TRBJ2-7	.	.	CASSPWLGREQYF	TGCGCCAGCAGCCCCTGGTTGGGGCGCGAGCAGTACTTC
TRBV7-3	TRBJ2-2	.	.	CASSLRAGRTNTGELFF	TGTGCCAGCAGCCTAAGGGCGGGTAGGACGAACACCGGGGAGCTGTTTTTT
TRBV18	TRBJ2-2	.	TRBD2	CASSSSGHTGELFF	TGTGCCAGCTCCTCTAGCGGGCACACCGGGGAGCTGTTTTTT
TRBV29-1	TRBJ1-2	.	TRBD1	CSALDRGHFGYTF	TGCAGCGCCCTAGACAGGGGGCACTTTGGCTACACCTTC
TRBV19	TRBJ1-5	few	TRBD1	CASSPRTGGFSNQPQHF	TGTGCCAGTAGTCCTCGGACAGGGGGATTTAGCAATCAGCCCCAGCATTTT
TRBV6-4	TRBJ1-2	.	.	CASRSGNLGYTF	TGTGCCAGCAGATCGGGAAACCTGGGCTACACCTTC
TRBV27	TRBJ2-2	.	.	CASSLARDYANTGELFF	TGTGCCAGCAGTTTAGCCCGAGACTACGCGAACACCGGGGAGCTGTTTTTT
TRBV12-5	TRBJ2-3	few	TRBD1	CASGPGTGDTQYF	TGTGCTAGTGGCCCCGGGACAGGTGATACGCAGTATTTT
TRBV6-5	TRBJ1-4	.	TRBD1	CASSPDRAGKLFF	TGTGCCAGCAGTCCCGACAGGGCTGGAAAACTGTTTTTT
TRBV13	TRBJ2-7	.	TRBD1	CASSSETGIVYEQYF	TGTGCCAGCAGCTCAGAGACAGGGATCGTCTACGAGCAGTACTTC
TRBV6-5	TRBJ2-7	.	.	CASSREKVGRQYF	TGTGCCAGCAGTCGGGAGAAGGTAGGACGACAGTACTTC
TRBV5-6	TRBJ2-1	.	TRBD2	CASSPGLAGNEQFF	TGTGCCAGCAGCCCCGGACTAGCGGGGAATGAGCAGTTCTTC
TRBV5-4	TRBJ2-1	.	TRBD1	CASSSPGTGENNEQFF	TGTGCCAGCAGCTCGCCCGGGACAGGGGAGAACAATGAGCAGTTCTTC
TRBV19	TRBJ1-5	.	TRBD1	CASSVDRAGNQPQHF	TGTGCCAGTAGTGTTGACAGGGCGGGCAATCAGCCCCAGCATTTT
TRBV9	TRBJ1-4	.	TRBD1	CASSVDGQGYEKLFF	TGTGCCAGCAGCGTAGATGGACAGGGGTATGAAAAACTGTTTTTT
TRBV28	TRBJ1-2	.	.	CASSSQVLYGYTF	TGTGCCAGCAGTTCACAGGTTCTTTATGGCTACACCTTC
TRBV29-1	TRBJ2-3	.	.	CSVDPSGSTDTQYF	TGCAGCGTTGACCCCTCAGGGAGCACAGATACGCAGTATTTT
TRBV27	TRBJ1-1	.	.	CASTPGGLSTEAFF	TGTGCCAGCACTCCGGGGGGGTTAAGTACTGAAGCTTTCTTT
TRBV2	TRBJ2-5	.	.	CASRGGTKETQYF	TGTGCCAGCAGGGGGGGAACCAAAGAGACCCAGTACTTC
TRBV29-1	TRBJ2-7	.	TRBD2	CSVGAGVENEQYF	TGCAGCGTTGGGGCGGGAGTCGAGAACGAGCAGTACTTC
TRBV14	TRBJ2-2	.	.	CASSQLPQGTGELFF	TGTGCCAGCAGCCAACTCCCCCAGGGCACCGGGGAGCTGTTTTTT
TRBV5-4	TRBJ1-1	.	TRBD1	CASSPWDRANTEAFF	TGTGCCAGCAGCCCTTGGGACAGGGCGAACACTGAAGCTTTCTTT
TRBV29-1	TRBJ2-2	.	.	CSAAVTAKAGELFF	TGCAGCGCCGCGGTGACCGCCAAAGCCGGGGAGCTGTTTTTT
TRBV18	TRBJ2-7	once	.	CASSPEGLSYEQYF	TGTGCCAGCTCACCAGAGGGTCTCTCCTACGAGCAGTACTTC
TRBV7-2	TRBJ1-2	.	.	CASSLAAQVLGYTF	TGTGCCAGCAGCTTAGCCGCCCAGGTGCTTGGCTACACCTTC
TRBV18	TRBJ2-4	.	TRBD1	CASSPRPGQGDKNIQYF	TGTGCCAGCTCACCCAGACCGGGACAGGGGGACAAAAACATTCAGTACTTC
TRBV5-1	TRBJ2-7	.	TRBD1	CASSSGQGGYEQYF	TGCGCCAGCAGCTCAGGACAGGGAGGCTACGAGCAGTACTTC
TRBV6-1	TRBJ2-7	.	TRBD1	CASSKDRVSYEQYF	TGTGCCAGCAGTAAGGACAGGGTTTCCTACGAGCAGTACTTC
TRBV5-5	TRBJ2-7	.	TRBD1	CASSQWTGGHEQYF	TGTGCCAGCAGCCAGTGGACAGGTGGCCACGAGCAGTACTTC
TRBV9	TRBJ1-2	many	.	CASSEGRGIYGYTF	TGTGCCAGCAGCGAAGGACGGGGGATCTATGGCTACACCTTC
TRBV27	TRBJ2-7	.	TRBD1	CASSPLDRVGYEQYF	TGTGCCAGCAGTCCACTCGACAGGGTAGGATACGAGCAGTACTTC
TRBV29-1	TRBJ2-2	few	.	CSVLKGDGELFF	TGCAGCGTTCTGAAGGGGGACGGGGAGCTGTTTTTT
TRBV20-1	TRBJ1-2	few	TRBD1	CSAQGNYGYTF	TGCAGTGCACAGGGGAACTATGGCTACACCTTC
TRBV29-1	TRBJ2-7	.	.	CSVAWVGQIYEQYF	TGCAGCGTTGCATGGGTGGGACAAATCTACGAGCAGTACTTC
TRBV28	TRBJ2-7	.	.	CASSLTQGPYEQYF	TGTGCCAGCAGTTTAACGCAGGGGCCCTACGAGCAGTACTTC
TRBV27	TRBJ1-2	few	TRBD1	CASSWTGVGRAGYTF	TGTGCCAGCAGTTGGACAGGTGTTGGTAGGGCTGGCTACACCTTC
TRBV9	TRBJ1-2	.	TRBD1	CASSGGQGYYGYTF	TGTGCCAGCAGCGGGGGACAGGGGTACTATGGCTACACCTTC
TRBV5-6	TRBJ2-7	.	TRBD2	CASSGGRSSYEQYF	TGTGCCAGCAGCGGCGGGAGGTCTTCCTACGAGCAGTACTTC
TRBV4-2	TRBJ2-7	.	TRBD1	CASSQRDRVDEQYF	TGTGCCAGCAGCCAAAGGGACAGGGTTGACGAGCAGTACTTC
TRBV5-1	TRBJ2-7	few	.	CASSLLQGSEQYF	TGCGCCAGCAGCCTACTACAGGGATCCGAGCAGTACTTC
TRBV15	TRBJ2-1	.	.	CATSRVRGEQFF	TGTGCCACCAGCAGAGTAAGGGGCGAGCAGTTCTTC
TRBV7-9	TRBJ1-2	.	TRBD1	CASITVVGDRGFYGYTF	TGTGCCAGCATAACGGTTGTCGGGGACAGGGGATTCTATGGCTACACCTTC
TRBV30	TRBJ1-1	.	.	CAWSVRGNTEAFF	TGTGCCTGGAGTGTACGAGGGAACACTGAAGCTTTCTTT
TRBV19	TRBJ2-1	.	.	CASSKRQGLRDEQFF	TGTGCCAGTAGTAAGCGGCAGGGGCTTAGGGATGAGCAGTTCTTC
TRBV6-5	TRBJ1-1	.	.	CASTGVGAEAFF	TGTGCCAGCACCGGGGTTGGGGCTGAAGCTTTCTTT
TRBV5-1	TRBJ1-3	.	TRBD1	CASRTGAIGNTIYF	TGCGCCAGCAGGACAGGGGCTATTGGAAACACCATATATTTT
TRBV11-1	TRBJ2-3	.	.	CASSPGLLTDTQYF	TGTGCCAGCAGCCCGGGACTCCTCACAGATACGCAGTATTTT